The 9 T cell receptor beta chains reported below all come from one sample, sequenced in a study of brain T cells in children with intractable seizures. Stated time point: blood from clinic visit 5 months post-surgery; TSC patient then seizure free. TCRdb's copy holds only in-frame clones and misses some; the assay was immunoSEQ multiplex PCR. The sample lists about 320,000 clones; 93% were seen once. Sequenced material: peripheral blood, taken about 5 months after surgery. Every receptor here comes from a boy in the first two years of life with tuberous sclerosis and intractable seizures.

This sequence joins TRBV10-1 and TRBJ2-7, with D uncertain. CDR3 length equals 15 residues. V was trimmed by 1 base and J by 2 bases, leaving 12 bases between them. The germline V gene has CDR1 WNHNN and CDR2 SYGVQD (reference sequence). The CDR3 region is CASSEFPGTPYEQYF. In DNA, the CDR3 is TGCGCCAGCAGTGAGTTCCCAGGTACCCCCTACGAGCAGTACTTC.

As regards this clone: At the DNA level, this CDR3 is encoded by other sequences in the same sample as well. The chain employs TRBV29-1 and TRBJ1-1, with D possibly TRBD1 on 5 matching bases. Germline V gene data show CDR1 as SQVTM and CDR2 as ANQGSEA. Trimming shortened V by 0 bases and J by 5 bases, and 7 bases separated the two germline ends. The CDR3 runs 12 residues. The CDR3 DNA follows: TGCAGCGTTGAAGATCCAGGGACTGAAGCTTTCTTT. Residues: CSVEDPGTEAFF.

The chain couples TRBV7-8 to TRBJ2-7; no clear D. V lost 5 bases to trimming and J lost 6 bases, with 14 bases between them. The CDR3 sequence is 13 residues long. Germline CDR1 is SGHVS and CDR2 is FQNEAQ. CDR3 amino acids: CASSPRWALEQYF. The DNA for the CDR3 is TGTGCCAGCAGCCCCCGGTGGGCCCTCGAGCAGTACTTC.

The table lists this clone with a count of one. The chain combines TRBV30 with TRBJ1-5; the match to TRBD1 covers 7 bases. Looked up from germline, CDR1 is GTSNPN and CDR2 is SVGIG (reference sequence). The CDR3 has 13 residues. Trimming cost V 3 bases and J 6 bases; bases outside gene matches: 5. CDR3 loop: CAWSPTGSQPQHF. CDR3 nucleotides: TGTGCCTGGAGCCCGACAGGGAGTCAGCCCCAGCATTTT.

The V and J genes are TRBV5-1 and TRBJ2-7, with TRBD2 matching over 10 bases. With 4 bases clipped from V and 0 bases from J, the junction kept 10 bases outside the gene matches. The CDR3 has 17 amino acids. Germline V lookup: CDR1 SGHRS, CDR2 YFSETQ. The DNA for the CDR3 is TGCGCCAGCAGCGACGGAAAACTAGCGGGGCCCTCCTACGAGCAGTACTTC. Translation: CASSDGKLAGPSYEQYF.

The chain has TRBV4-1 and TRBJ2-1, with 11 bases fitting TRBD2. Germline lookup yields CDR1 MGHRA and CDR2 YSYEKL. Germline trimming cut 3 bases from V and 2 bases from J; bases unmatched to any gene: 12. CDR3 length equals 19 residues. DNA of the CDR3: TGCGCCAGCAGCCACAGACTAGCGGGAAGATCGAGTACCTACAATGAGCAGTTCTTC. Translating it yields CASSHRLAGRSSTYNEQFF.

The chain is built from TRBV5-4 and TRBJ2-5; 9 bases are a match to TRBD1. CDR1 is SGHNT, CDR2 YYREEE, per germline (reference sequence). This CDR3 contains 15 residues. J lost 5 bases, V lost 1 base, and 6 bases had no gene match. The CDR3 coding sequence is TGTGCCAGCAGCTTGTTAAGTGGACAGGGGGAGACCCAGTACTTC. It encodes CASSLLSGQGETQYF.

V gene TRBV24-1 combines with J gene TRBJ2-7; D is perhaps TRBD2 (6 bases). The germline CDR1 and CDR2 sequences are KGHDR and SFDVKD. This CDR3 comprises 15 residues. The V end lost 5 bases, the J end lost 2 bases, and 15 bases lay between the germline ends. For the CDR3, the DNA is TGTGCCACCAGTGGCCGTGAGGGCGGGACCTACGAGCAGTACTTC. Amino acid sequence: CATSGREGGTYEQYF.

This clone was counted between two and nine times. The chain joins TRBV4-2 to TRBJ1-5; 8 bases align to TRBD1. J gave up 5 bases and V 2 bases, and 5 bases lay outside the gene matches. The CDR3 runs to 15 residues. Germline assignment: CDR1 LGHNA and CDR2 YNFKEQ. The CDR3 region has the DNA TGTGCCAGCAGCCAACCTGGACAGGGAGATCAGCCCCAGCATTTT. Its protein is CASSQPGQGDQPQHF.